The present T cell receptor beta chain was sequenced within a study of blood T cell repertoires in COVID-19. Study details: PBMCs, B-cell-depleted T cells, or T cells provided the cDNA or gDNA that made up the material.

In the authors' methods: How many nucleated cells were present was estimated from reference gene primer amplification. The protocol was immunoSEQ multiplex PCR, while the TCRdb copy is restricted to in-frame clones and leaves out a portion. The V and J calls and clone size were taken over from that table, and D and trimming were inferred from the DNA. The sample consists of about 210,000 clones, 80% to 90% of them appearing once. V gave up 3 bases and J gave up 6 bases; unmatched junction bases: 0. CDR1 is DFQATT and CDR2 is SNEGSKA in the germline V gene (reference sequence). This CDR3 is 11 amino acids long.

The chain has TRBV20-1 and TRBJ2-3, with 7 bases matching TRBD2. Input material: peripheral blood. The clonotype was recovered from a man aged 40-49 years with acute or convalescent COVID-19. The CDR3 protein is CSARGGDTQYF. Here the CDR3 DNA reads TGCAGTGCTAGGGGGGGGGATACGCAGTATTTT.